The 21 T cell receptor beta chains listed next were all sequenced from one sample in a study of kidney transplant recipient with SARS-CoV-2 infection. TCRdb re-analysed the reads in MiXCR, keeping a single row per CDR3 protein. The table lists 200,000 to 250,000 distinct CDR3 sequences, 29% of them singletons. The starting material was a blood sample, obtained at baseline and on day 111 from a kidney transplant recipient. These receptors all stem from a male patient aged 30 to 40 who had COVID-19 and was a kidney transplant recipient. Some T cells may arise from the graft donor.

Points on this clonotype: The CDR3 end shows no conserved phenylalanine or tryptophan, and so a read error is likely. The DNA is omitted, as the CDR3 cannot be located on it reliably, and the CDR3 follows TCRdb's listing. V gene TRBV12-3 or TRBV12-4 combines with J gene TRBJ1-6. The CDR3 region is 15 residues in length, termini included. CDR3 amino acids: CASSFASLRGYTFGS.

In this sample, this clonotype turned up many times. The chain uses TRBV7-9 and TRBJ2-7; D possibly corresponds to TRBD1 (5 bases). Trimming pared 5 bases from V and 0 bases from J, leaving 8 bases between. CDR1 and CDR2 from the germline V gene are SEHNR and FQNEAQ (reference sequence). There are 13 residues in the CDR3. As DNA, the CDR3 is TGTGCCAGCAGCCGGACAAGCTCCTACGAGCAGTACTTC. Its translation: CASSRTSSYEQYF.

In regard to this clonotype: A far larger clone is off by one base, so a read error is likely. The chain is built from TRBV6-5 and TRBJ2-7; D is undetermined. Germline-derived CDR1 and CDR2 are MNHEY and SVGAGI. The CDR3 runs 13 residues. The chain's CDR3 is CASRSVSSYEHYF. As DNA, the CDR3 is TGTGCCAGCAGGTCAGTGAGCTCCTACGAGCATTACTTC.

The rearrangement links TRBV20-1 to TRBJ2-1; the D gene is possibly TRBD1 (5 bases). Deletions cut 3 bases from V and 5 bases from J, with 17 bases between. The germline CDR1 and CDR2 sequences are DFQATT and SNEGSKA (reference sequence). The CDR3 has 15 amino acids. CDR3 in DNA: TGCAGTGCTAGCCCAGGGTCTTTCTCACACAATGAGCAGTTCTTC. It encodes CSASPGSFSHNEQFF.

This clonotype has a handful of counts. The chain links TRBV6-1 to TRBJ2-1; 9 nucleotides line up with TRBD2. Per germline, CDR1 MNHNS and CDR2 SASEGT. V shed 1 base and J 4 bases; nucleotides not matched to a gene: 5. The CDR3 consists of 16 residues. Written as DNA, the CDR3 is TGTGCCAGCAGTGAAGTTGCTAGCGGGGAGTACAATGAGCAGTTCTTC. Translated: CASSEVASGEYNEQFF.

The CDR3 nucleotides are TGTGCCTGGGGTGCCTCCTTCCTAGCGGGGTACAATGAGCAGTTCTTC. Its protein product is CAWGASFLAGYNEQFF. The chain links TRBV30 to TRBJ2-1; 9 nucleotides line up with TRBD2. The CDR3 has 16 residues. Germline CDR1 and CDR2: GTSNPN and SVGIG (reference sequence). J lost 4 bases, V lost 5 bases, and 12 bases had no gene match.

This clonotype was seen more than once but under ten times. As DNA, the CDR3 is TGCAGTGCCTCTCGAGAAGGGGTCGGGGATACGCAGTATTTT. Translation: CSASREGVGDTQYF. The rearrangement uses TRBV20-1 and TRBJ2-3, with a tentative D call TRBD1 (5 bases). CDR1 DFQATT and CDR2 SNEGSKA come from the germline V gene (reference sequence). Trimming removed 6 bases from V and 6 bases from J, with 19 bases in between. The CDR3 is made up of 14 amino acids.

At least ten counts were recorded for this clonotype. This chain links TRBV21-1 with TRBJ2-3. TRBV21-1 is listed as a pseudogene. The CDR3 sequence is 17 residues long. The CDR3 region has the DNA TGTGCCAGCAGTATATTGGTAGCTACAGTCATGCAAGATACGCAGTATTTT. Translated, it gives CASSILVATVMQDTQYF.

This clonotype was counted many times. The CDR3 nucleotides are TGTGCCAGCAGCCAAGCGTTACCGGATGGCTACACCTTC. Amino acids: CASSQALPDGYTF. The chain employs TRBV3-1 and TRBJ1-2; D gene unclear. The V end was cut by 1 base, the J end by 6 bases, with 9 bases between. The CDR3 spans 13 residues. In germline, CDR1 is LGHDT, CDR2 YNNKEL (reference sequence).

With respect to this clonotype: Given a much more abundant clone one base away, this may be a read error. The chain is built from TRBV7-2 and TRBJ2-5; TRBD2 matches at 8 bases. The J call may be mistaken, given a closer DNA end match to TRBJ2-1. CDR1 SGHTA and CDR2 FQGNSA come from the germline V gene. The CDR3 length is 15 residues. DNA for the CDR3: TGTGCCAGCAGCGTATCGGGACCAGCGGGAGTAGAGCAGTTCTTC. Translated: CASSVSGPAGVEQFF.

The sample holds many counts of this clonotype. CDR3 region: CASSSVSTAGKTYGYTF. For the CDR3, the DNA is TGTGCCAGCAGTAGTGTGTCCACAGCAGGAAAGACCTATGGCTACACCTTC. The chain joins TRBV12-3 or TRBV12-4 to TRBJ1-2, with D unclear. There are 17 residues in the CDR3. V was clipped by 5 bases and J by 4 bases, with 23 bases between them.

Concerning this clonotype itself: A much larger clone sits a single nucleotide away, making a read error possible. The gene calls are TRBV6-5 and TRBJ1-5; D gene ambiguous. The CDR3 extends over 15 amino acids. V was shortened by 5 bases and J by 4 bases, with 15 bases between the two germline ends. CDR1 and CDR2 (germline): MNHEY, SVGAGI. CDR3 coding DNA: TGTGCCAGCAGTGGATCCGGGATCGGTAATCAGCCCCAGCATTTT. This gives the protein CASSGSGIGNQPQHF.

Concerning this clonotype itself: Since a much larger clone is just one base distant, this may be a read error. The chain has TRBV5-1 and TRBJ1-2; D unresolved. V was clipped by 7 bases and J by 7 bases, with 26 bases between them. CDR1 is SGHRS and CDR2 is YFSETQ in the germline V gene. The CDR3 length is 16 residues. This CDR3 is CASRVISVRKTCGYTF. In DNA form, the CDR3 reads TGCGCCAGCCGGGTTATATCGGTTCGAAAGACCTGTGGCTACACCTTC.

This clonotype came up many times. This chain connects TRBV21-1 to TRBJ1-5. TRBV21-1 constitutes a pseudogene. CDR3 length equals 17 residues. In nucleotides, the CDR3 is TGTGCCAGCAGATCTACTTTAGCTACTTGGCATCATCAGCCCCAGCATTTT. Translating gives CASRSTLATWHHQPQHF.

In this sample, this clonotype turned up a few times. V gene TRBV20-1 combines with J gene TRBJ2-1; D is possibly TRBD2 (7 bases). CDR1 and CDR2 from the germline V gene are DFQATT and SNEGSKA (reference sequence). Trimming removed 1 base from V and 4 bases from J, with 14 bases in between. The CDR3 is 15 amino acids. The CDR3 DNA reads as TGCAGTGCTAGAGTTGGCGGGGGCAATTACAATGAGCAGTTCTTC. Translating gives CSARVGGGNYNEQFF.

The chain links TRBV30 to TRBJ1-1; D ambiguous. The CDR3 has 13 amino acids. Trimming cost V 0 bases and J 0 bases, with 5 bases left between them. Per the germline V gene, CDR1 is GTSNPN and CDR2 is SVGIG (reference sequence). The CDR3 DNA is TGTGCCTGGAGTGTCGTGGTGAACACTGAAGCTTTCTTT. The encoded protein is CAWSVVVNTEAFF. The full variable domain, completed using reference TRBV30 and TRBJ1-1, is SQTIHQWPATLVQPVGSPLSLECTVEGTSNPNLYWYRQAAGRGLQLLFYSVGIGQISSEVPQNLSASRPQDRQFILSSKKLLLSDSGFYLCAWSVVVNTEAFFGQGTRLTVV.

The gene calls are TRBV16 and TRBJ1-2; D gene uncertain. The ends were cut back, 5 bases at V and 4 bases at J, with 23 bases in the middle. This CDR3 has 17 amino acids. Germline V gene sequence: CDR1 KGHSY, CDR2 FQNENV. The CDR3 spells CASSLVRVVRKTYGYTF. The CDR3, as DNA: TGTGCCAGCAGCTTAGTAAGGGTCGTTAGAAAGACCTATGGCTACACCTTC.

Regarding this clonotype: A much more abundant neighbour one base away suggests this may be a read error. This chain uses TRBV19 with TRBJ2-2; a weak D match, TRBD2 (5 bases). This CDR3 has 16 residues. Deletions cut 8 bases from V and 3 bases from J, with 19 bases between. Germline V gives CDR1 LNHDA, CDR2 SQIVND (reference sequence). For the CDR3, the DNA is TGTGCCAGTCGCCCCGGAGCCGGACTTGACACCGGGGAGCTGTTTTTT. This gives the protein CASRPGAGLDTGELFF. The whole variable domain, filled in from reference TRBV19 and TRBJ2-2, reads DGGITQSPKYLFRKEGQNVTLSCEQNLNHDAMYWYRQDPGQGLRLIYYSQIVNDFQKGDIAEGYSVSREKKESFPLTVTSAQKNPTAFYLCASRPGAGLDTGELFFGEGSRLTVL.

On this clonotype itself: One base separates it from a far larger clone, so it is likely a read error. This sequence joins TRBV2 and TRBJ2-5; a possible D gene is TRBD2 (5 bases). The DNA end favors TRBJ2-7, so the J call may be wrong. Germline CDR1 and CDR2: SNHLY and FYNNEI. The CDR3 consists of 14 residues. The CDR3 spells CASSEQDSPSEQYF. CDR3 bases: TGTGCCAGCAGTGAACAGGACTCCCCAAGCGAGCAGTACTTC.

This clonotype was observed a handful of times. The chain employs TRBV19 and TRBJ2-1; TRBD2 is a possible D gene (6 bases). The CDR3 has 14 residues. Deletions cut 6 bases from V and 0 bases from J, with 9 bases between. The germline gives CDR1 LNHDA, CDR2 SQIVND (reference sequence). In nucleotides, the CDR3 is TGTGCCAGTAGGGACTACCACTCCTACAATGAGCAGTTCTTC. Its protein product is CASRDYHSYNEQFF.

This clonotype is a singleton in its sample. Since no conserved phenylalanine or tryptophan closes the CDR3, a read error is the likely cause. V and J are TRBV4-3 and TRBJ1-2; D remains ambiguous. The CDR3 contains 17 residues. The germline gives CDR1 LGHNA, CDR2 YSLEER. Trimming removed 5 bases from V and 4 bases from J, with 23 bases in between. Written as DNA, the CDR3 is TGCGCCAGCAGCTTACTAATAGGGCGTCGAAAGACCTATGGCTACACCCTC. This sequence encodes CASSLLIGRRKTYGYTL.